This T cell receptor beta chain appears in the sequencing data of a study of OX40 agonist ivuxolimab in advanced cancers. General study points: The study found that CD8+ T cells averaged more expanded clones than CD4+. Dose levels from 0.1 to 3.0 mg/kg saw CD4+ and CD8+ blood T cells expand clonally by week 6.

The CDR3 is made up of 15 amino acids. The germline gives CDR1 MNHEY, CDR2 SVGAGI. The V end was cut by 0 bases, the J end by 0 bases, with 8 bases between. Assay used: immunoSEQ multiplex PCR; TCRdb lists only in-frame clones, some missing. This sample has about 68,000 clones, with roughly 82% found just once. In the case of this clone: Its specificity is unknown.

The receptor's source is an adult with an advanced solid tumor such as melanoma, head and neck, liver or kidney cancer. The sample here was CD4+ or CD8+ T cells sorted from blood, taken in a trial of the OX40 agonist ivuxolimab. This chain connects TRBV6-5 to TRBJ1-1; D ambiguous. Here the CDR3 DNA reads TGTGCCAGCAGTTACTCTGGGCTGATGAACACTGAAGCTTTCTTT. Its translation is CASSYSGLMNTEAFF.